Shown below are 5 T cell receptor beta chains from a single sample sequenced in a study of shared clonotypes between healthy human individuals. Profiling relied on immunoSEQ multiplex PCR, and the TCRdb table lists in-frame clones only, not all of them. The table lists roughly 2.2 million clones, roughly 93% of them singletons, with under 0.45% in the top ten. Sequenced sample: naive CD4+ T cells from PBMCs. Specified subset: CD45RA+ positively selected. The receptors shown here come from a man aged 18 to 30 in good health. Some clones in this sample may be carry-over from other donors' samples.

In nucleotides, the CDR3 is TGTGCCAGCTCACCGTCCAGGGGTGTCACTGAAGCTTTCTTT. Translation gives CASSPSRGVTEAFF. The chain couples TRBV18 to TRBJ1-1; D perhaps matches TRBD1 (6 bases). CDR1 KGHSH and CDR2 LQKENI come from the germline V gene. The CDR3 totals 14 residues. The V and J ends lost 3 bases and 4 bases respectively, with 12 bases between them.

A few counts support this clone. The chain joins TRBV27 to TRBJ1-2, with 7 bases matching TRBD1. The CDR3 extends over 14 amino acids. CDR1 is MNHEY, CDR2 SMNVEV, per germline (reference sequence). After removal of 1 base from V and 7 bases from J, the junction contained 6 bases not matched to a gene. The CDR3 coding sequence is TGTGCCAGCAGTTTATGGGGGGCAGGGGGTGGCTACACCTTC. This translates into CASSLWGAGGGYTF.

This chain links TRBV27 with TRBJ2-5; no reliable D call. Trimming removed 2 bases at V and 4 bases at J, with 8 bases between. The CDR3 is made up of 13 amino acids. Germline lookup yields CDR1 MNHEY and CDR2 SMNVEV (reference sequence). The CDR3 DNA is TGTGCCAGCAGTTTACCTGGACGAGAGACCCAGTACTTC. Encoded protein: CASSLPGRETQYF.

The chain links TRBV5-8 to TRBJ1-1, with D unresolved. This CDR3 comprises 18 residues. Per the germline V gene, CDR1 is SGHTS and CDR2 is YDEGEE. V was trimmed by 4 bases and J by 0 bases, leaving 22 bases between them. The CDR3 protein is CASSALLRETPMNTEAFF. The CDR3 coding sequence is TGTGCCAGCAGCGCCCTCTTGAGGGAGACACCCATGAACACTGAAGCTTTCTTT.

The gene calls are TRBV28 and TRBJ2-3; 7 bases map to TRBD2. Trimming at V came to 6 bases and at J to 0 bases, leaving 3 bases not matched to a gene. From germline, CDR1 is MDHEN and CDR2 SYDVKM. The CDR3 runs 14 residues. The CDR3 loop reads CASREAGSTDTQYF. CDR3 in DNA: TGTGCCAGCAGGGAAGCGGGAAGCACAGATACGCAGTATTTT.